These T cell receptor beta chains were read from a single sample in a study of response to subunit inactivated influenza vaccine. Each CDR3 protein is one row after TCRdb ran MiXCR on the RT-PCR reads. This sample carries hundreds of thousands of distinct CDR3 sequences, roughly 18% of them seen once, and the ten largest clones take roughly 10%. The source material was PBMCs from blood, sampled around 5 days after vaccination. These receptors were taken from a man in his fifties or sixties who received an inactivated influenza vaccine. Both conserved end residues are trimmed from each CDR3. Size is stated for part of the rows, as once, few or many counts, or as a class when the clone is expanded.

clone size	V gene	J gene	CDR3 protein
NA	TRBV6-1	TRBJ2-1	ASGLAGGFNEQF
few	TRBV10-3	TRBJ1-2	AISDPDRVGGYT
once	TRBV24-1	TRBJ2-3	ATSESGPDTQY
few	TRBV4-3	TRBJ2-3	ASSHSIPTGGRPDTQY
many	TRBV5-1	TRBJ2-7	ASSFGRGYYEQY
NA	TRBV9	TRBJ1-2	ASSRATGTDSYGYT
many	TRBV12-3/TRBV12-4	TRBJ2-7	ASSPRDITYEQY
once	TRBV7-9	TRBJ2-7	ASSFLTGNEQY
NA	TRBV10-2	TRBJ2-1	ASTGGGTSGVEEQF
NA	TRBV7-9	TRBJ1-3	ASSFGLSSGNTIY
NA	TRBV11-2	TRBJ1-2	ASSLDRADRIGYT
few	TRBV6-2/TRBV6-3	TRBJ2-7	ASRGGMPSSYEQY
few	TRBV5-1	TRBJ1-1	ASSVENTEAF
NA	TRBV18	TRBJ2-2	ASSPRIANTGELF
few	TRBV20-1	TRBJ2-7	SARFGLSYEQY
NA	TRBV5-1	TRBJ2-5	ASSLFSGLRQETQY
NA	TRBV3-1	TRBJ2-5	ASSRRTGVSPAAQY
NA	TRBV6-2/TRBV6-3	TRBJ2-1	ASSYTVAGEQF
few	TRBV10-2	TRBJ2-1	ASRAGNTNYNEQF
NA	TRBV24-1	TRBJ2-3	ATSDPGGRTDTQY
NA	TRBV7-9	TRBJ2-5	ASSLAHIDPSQETQY
few	TRBV20-1	TRBJ2-1	SATYGASSYNEQF
NA	TRBV9	TRBJ2-1	ASSAAGLAVTEQF
few	TRBV2	TRBJ2-1	ASSGGQNLSYNEQF
NA	TRBV12-3/TRBV12-4	TRBJ2-2	VSSFGDSYTGELF
few	TRBV11-1	TRBJ2-7	ASSLSTALASLRKLSYEQY
many	TRBV10-3	TRBJ2-5	AISDRTSGVKETQY
NA	TRBV28	TRBJ2-3	ASSLFPSSGRDTQY
few	TRBV27	TRBJ2-3	ASSLTGFKTDTQY
NA	TRBV6-1	TRBJ2-7	ASSFTGTSKEQY
NA	TRBV20-1	TRBJ2-5	SALTSGNQETQY
NA	TRBV6-2/TRBV6-3	TRBJ1-5	ASSGLNNQPQH
few	TRBV10-3	TRBJ2-2	AISASSGRAGGELF
NA	TRBV5-1	TRBJ2-7	ASSPEGAYEQY
few	TRBV9	TRBJ2-1	ASSPLVGEQF
NA	TRBV28	TRBJ2-7	ASSLGGAGGYEQY
few	TRBV6-1	TRBJ1-1	ASKMTENTEAF
NA	TRBV19	TRBJ2-7	ASSTVLLSYEQY
NA	TRBV7-2	TRBJ2-1	ASRRRSTGEQF
few	TRBV20-1	TRBJ2-5	SAFALREHLETQY
NA	TRBV5-5	TRBJ2-1	ASSAQGRVPHEQF
few	TRBV29-1	TRBJ2-1	SVGRAGGPTEQF
few	TRBV7-2	TRBJ2-5	ASRLGWGETQY
few	TRBV4-3	TRBJ1-3	ASSQGLGQGAGNTIY
many	TRBV5-1	TRBJ2-7	ASSFQENYEQY
NA	TRBV20-1	TRBJ2-1	SAITSGRMDNEQF
many	TRBV5-1	TRBJ2-1	ASSLAQGYNEQF
NA	TRBV18	TRBJ1-2	ASSPASLKNTGYT
few	TRBV29-1	TRBJ2-7	SVEETGDRASYEQY
NA	TRBV7-9	TRBJ2-1	ASSLEVGRGRGEQF
NA	TRBV24-1	TRBJ2-5	ATSDRLAEETQY
few	TRBV10-3	TRBJ1-2	AISEGQGLGYT
NA	TRBV27	TRBJ1-2	ASSTWTGSGYGYT
many	TRBV10-3	TRBJ2-3	AISINADTQY